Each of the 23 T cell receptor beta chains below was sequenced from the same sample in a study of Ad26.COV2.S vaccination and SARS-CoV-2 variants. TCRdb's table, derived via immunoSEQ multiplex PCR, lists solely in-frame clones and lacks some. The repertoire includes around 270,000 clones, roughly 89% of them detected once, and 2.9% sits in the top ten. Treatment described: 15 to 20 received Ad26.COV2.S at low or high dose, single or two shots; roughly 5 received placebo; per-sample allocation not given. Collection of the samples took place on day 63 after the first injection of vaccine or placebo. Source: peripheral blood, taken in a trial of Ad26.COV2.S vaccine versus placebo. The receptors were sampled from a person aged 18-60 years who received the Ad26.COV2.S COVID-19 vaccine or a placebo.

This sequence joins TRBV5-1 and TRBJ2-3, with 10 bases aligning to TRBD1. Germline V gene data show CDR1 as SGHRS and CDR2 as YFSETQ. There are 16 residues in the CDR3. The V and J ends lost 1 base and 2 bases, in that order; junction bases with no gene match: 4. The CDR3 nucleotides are TGCGCCAGCAGCTTGAAGGGGACAGGGGACACAGATACGCAGTATTTT. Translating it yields CASSLKGTGDTDTQYF.

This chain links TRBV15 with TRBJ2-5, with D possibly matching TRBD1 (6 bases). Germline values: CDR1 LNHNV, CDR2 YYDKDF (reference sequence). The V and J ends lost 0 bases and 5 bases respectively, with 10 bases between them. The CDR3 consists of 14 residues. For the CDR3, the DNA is TGTGCCACCAGCAGAGATCAGGGGTGGGAGACCCAGTACTTC. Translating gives CATSRDQGWETQYF. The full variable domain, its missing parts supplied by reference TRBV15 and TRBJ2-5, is DAMVIQNPRYQVTQFGKPVTLSCSQTLNHNVMYWYQQKSSQAPKLLFHYYDKDFNNEADTPDNFQSRRPNTSFCFLDIRSPGLGDTAMYLCATSRDQGWETQYFGPGTRLLVL.

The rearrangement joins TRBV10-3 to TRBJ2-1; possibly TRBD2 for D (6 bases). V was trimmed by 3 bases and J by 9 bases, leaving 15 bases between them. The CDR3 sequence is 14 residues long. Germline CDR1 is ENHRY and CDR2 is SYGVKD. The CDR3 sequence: CAISESTGASEQFF. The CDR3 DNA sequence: TGTGCCATCAGTGAAAGTACGGGAGCCAGTGAGCAGTTCTTC.

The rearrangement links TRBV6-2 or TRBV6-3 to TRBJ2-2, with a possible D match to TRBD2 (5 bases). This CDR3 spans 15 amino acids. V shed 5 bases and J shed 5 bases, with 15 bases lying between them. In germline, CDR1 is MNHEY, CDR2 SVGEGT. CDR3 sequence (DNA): TGTGCCAGCAGTCGACCAGCGGTTACGACCGGGGAGCTGTTTTTT. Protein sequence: CASSRPAVTTGELFF.

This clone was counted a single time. The CDR3: CASSPTRGASYNEQFF. As DNA, the CDR3 is TGTGCCAGCTCACCAACCAGGGGGGCCTCCTACAATGAGCAGTTCTTC. The genes are TRBV18 and TRBJ2-1; tentatively, D is TRBD1 (7 bases). Per germline, CDR1 KGHSH and CDR2 LQKENI. This CDR3 spans 16 amino acids. The germline V and J ends were trimmed by 2 bases and 0 bases, with 11 bases remaining between them.

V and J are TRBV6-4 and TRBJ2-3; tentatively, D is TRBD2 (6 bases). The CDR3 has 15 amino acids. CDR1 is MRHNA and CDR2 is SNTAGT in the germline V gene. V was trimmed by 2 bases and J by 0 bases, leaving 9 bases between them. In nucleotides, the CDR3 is TGTGCCAGCAGTGACGGGAGCGGGAGCACAGATACGCAGTATTTT. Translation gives CASSDGSGSTDTQYF.

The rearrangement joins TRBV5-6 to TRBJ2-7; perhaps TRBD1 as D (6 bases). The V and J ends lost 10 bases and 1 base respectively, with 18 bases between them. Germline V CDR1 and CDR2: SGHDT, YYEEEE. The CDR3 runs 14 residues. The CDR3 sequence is CASGAAHSSYEQYF. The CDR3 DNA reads TGTGCCTCAGGGGCGGCACATTCTTCCTACGAGCAGTACTTC.

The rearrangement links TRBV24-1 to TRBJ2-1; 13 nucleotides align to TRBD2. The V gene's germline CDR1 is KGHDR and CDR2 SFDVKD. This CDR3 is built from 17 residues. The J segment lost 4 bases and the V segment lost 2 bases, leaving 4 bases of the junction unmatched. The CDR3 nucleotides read TGTGCCACCAGTGATTCGTCACTAGCGGGAGGGTACAATGAGCAGTTCTTC. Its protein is CATSDSSLAGGYNEQFF.

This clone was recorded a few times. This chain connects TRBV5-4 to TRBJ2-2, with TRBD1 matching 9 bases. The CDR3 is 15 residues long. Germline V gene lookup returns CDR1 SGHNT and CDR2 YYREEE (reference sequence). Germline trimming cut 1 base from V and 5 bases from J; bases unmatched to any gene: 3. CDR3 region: CASSLTGGRTGELFF. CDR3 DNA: TGTGCCAGCAGCTTGACAGGGGGCAGGACCGGGGAGCTGTTTTTT.

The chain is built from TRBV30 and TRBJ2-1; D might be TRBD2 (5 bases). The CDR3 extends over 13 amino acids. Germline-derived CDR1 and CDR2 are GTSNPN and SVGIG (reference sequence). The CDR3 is CGVEAQPDNEQFF. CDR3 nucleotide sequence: TGTGGCGTGGAGGCCCAACCTGACAATGAGCAGTTCTTC.

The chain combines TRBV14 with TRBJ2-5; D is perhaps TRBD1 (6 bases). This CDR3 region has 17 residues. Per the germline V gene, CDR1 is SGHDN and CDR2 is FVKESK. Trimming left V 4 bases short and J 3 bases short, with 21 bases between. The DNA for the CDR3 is TGTGCCAGCAGCCCCCTCCAGGGGAAAGGGGTCAAAGAGACCCAGTACTTC. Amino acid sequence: CASSPLQGKGVKETQYF.

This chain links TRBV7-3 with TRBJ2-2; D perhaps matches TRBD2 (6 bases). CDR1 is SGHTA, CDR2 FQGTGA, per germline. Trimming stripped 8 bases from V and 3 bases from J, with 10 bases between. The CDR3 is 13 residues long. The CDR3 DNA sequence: TGTGCCAGCTCATGGGGGGACACCGGGGAGCTGTTTTTT. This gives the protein CASSWGDTGELFF.

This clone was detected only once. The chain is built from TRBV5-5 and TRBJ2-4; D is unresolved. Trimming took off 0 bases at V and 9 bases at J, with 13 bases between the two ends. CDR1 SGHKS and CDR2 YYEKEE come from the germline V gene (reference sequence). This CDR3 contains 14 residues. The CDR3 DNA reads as TGTGCCAGCAGCTTGGCCTCGGGCCAGTCCATTCAGTACTTC. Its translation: CASSLASGQSIQYF.

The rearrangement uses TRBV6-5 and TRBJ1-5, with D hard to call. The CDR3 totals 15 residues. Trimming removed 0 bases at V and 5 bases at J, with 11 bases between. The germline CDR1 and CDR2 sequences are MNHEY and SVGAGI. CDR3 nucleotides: TGTGCCAGCAGTTACTCGAATGGGATGGATCAGCCCCAGCATTTT. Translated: CASSYSNGMDQPQHF.

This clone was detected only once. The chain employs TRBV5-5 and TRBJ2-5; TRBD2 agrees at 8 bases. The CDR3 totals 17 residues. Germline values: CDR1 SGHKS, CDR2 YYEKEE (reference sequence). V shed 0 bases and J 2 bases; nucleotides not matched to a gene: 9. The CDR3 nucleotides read TGTGCCAGCAGCTTGGCGGGGGGGCGTAGAGGGCAAGAGACCCAGTACTTC. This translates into CASSLAGGRRGQETQYF.

In DNA, the CDR3 is TGTGCCAGTAGTGGAGAACTAGCGGGACTCACAGATACGCAGTATTTT. Protein: CASSGELAGLTDTQYF. This sequence joins TRBV19 and TRBJ2-3; 10 bases align to TRBD2. Trimming removed 5 bases from V and 2 bases from J; junction bases left unmatched: 7. From germline, CDR1 is LNHDA and CDR2 SQIVND (reference sequence). The CDR3 is made up of 16 amino acids.

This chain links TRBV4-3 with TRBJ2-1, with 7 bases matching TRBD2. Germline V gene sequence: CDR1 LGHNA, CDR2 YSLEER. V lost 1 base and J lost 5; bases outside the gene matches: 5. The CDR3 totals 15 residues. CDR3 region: CASSQGTSEHNEQFF. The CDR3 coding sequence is TGCGCCAGCAGCCAAGGAACTAGCGAGCACAATGAGCAGTTCTTC.

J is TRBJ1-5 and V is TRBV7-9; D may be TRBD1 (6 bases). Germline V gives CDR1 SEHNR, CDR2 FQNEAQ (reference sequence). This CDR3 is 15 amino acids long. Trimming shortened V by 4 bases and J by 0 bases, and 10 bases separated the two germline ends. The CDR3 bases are TGTGCCAGCAGCTCTCTGACAGGTAGCAATCAGCCCCAGCATTTT. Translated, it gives CASSSLTGSNQPQHF.

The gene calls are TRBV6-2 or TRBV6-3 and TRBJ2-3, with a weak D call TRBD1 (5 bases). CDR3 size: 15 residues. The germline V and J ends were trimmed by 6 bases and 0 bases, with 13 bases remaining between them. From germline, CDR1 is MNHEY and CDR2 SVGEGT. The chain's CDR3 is CASSPSRGSTDTQYF. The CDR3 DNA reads TGTGCCAGCAGCCCTAGTAGGGGCAGCACAGATACGCAGTATTTT.

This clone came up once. The DNA for the CDR3 is TGTGCCAGCAGTAATGGACTAGCGGGGAAGGGGGAGCAGTACTTC. As protein: CASSNGLAGKGEQYF. The chain recombines TRBV5-6 with TRBJ2-7, with 12 bases that match TRBD2. Losses at the gene ends were 5 bases for V and 7 bases for J; bases not matched to a gene: 10. The CDR3 runs 15 residues. CDR1 SGHDT and CDR2 YYEEEE come from the germline V gene.

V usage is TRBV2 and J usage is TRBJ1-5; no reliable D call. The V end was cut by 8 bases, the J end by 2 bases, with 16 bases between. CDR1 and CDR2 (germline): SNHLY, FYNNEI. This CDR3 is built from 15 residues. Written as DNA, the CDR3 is TGTGCCAGCTCGGAAGACCTAACGGGCAATCAGCCCCAGCATTTT. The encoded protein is CASSEDLTGNQPQHF.

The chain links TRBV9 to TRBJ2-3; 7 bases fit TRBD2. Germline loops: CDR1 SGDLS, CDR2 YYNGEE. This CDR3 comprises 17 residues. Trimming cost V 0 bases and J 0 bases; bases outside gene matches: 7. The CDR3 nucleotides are TGTGCCAGCAGCGTAGGGGAGGGGACTACAAGCACAGATACGCAGTATTTT. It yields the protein CASSVGEGTTSTDTQYF.

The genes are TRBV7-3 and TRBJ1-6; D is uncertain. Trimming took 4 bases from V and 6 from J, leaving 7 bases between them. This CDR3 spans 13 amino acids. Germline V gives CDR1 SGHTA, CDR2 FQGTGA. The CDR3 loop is CASSSNTNSPLHF. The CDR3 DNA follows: TGTGCCAGCAGCTCAAACACTAATTCACCCCTCCACTTT.